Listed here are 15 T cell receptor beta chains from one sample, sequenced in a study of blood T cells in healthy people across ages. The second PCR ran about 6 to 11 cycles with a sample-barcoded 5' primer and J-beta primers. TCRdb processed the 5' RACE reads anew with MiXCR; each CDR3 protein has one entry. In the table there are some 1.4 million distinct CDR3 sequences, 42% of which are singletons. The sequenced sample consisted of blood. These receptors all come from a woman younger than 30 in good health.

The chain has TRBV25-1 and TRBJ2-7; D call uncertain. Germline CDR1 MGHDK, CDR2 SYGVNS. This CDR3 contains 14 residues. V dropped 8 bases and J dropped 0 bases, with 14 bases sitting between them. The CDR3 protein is CASRTPSHSYEQYF. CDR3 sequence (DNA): TGTGCCAGCCGTACACCTTCACACTCCTACGAGCAGTACTTC.

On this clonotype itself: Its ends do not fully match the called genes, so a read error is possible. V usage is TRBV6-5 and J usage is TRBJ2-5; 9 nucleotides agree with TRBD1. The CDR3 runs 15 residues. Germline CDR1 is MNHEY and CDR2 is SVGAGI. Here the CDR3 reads CASSSQGAGGETQYF. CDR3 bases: TGTGCCAGTAGTTCACAGGGGGCCGGAGGAGAGACCCAGTACTTC.

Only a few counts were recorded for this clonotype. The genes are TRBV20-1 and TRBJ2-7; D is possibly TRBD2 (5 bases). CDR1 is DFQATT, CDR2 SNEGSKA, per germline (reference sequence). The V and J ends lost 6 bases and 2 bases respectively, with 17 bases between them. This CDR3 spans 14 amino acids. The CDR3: CSATTDHGAYEQYF. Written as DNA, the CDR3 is TGCAGTGCCACTACCGACCACGGGGCCTACGAGCAGTACTTC.

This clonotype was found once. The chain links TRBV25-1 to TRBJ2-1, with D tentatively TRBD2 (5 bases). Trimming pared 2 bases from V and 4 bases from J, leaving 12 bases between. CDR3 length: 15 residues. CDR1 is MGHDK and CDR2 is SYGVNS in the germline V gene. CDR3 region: CASSEGVSAYNEQFF. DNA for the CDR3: TGTGCCAGCAGTGAAGGGGTTAGCGCGTACAATGAGCAGTTCTTC.

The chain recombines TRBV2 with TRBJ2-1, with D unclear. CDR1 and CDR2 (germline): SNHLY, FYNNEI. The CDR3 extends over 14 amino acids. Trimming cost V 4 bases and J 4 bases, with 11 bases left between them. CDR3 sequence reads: CASSVVLGYNEQFF. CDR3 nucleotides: TGTGCCAGCAGTGTGGTATTAGGGTACAATGAGCAGTTCTTC.

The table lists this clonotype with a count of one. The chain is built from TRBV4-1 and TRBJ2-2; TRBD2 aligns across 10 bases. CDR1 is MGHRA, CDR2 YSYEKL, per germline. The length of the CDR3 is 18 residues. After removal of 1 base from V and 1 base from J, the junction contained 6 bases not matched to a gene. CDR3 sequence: CASSQGASGGLNTGELFF. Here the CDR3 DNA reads TGCGCCAGCAGCCAAGGAGCTAGCGGGGGCCTGAACACCGGGGAGCTGTTTTTT.

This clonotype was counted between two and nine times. The CDR3 DNA follows: TGTGCCATCAGGGGAGGTAGGGGGGATTACAATGAGCAGTTCTTC. Protein: CAIRGGRGDYNEQFF. The gene calls are TRBV10-3 and TRBJ2-1; D possibly matches TRBD1 or TRBD2 (6 bases each). Trimming removed 6 bases from V and 4 bases from J, with 16 bases in between. The CDR3 runs to 15 residues. In germline, CDR1 is ENHRY, CDR2 SYGVKD.

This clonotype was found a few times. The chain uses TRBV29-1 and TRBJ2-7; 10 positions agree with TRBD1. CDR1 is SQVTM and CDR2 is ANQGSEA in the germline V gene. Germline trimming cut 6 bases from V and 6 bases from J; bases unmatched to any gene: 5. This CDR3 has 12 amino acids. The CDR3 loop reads CSVTGQGSEQYF. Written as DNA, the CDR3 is TGCAGCGTGACGGGACAGGGGAGCGAGCAGTACTTC.

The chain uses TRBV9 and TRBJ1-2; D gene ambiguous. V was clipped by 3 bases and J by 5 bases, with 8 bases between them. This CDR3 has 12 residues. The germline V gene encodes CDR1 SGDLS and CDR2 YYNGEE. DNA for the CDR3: TGTGCCAGCAGCGCCGACGGTTATGGCTACACCTTC. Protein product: CASSADGYGYTF.

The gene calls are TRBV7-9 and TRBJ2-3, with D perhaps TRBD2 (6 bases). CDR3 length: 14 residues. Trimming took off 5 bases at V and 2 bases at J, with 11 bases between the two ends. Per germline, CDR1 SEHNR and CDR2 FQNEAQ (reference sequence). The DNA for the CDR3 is TGTGCCAGCAGCCCACGGACTAACACAGATACGCAGTATTTT. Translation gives CASSPRTNTDTQYF.

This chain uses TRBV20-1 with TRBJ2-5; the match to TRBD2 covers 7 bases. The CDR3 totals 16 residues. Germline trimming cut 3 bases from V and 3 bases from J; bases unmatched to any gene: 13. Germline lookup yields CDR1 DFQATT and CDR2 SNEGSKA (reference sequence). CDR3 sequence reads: CSARAFGLGMEETQYF. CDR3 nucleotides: TGCAGTGCTAGGGCTTTCGGACTAGGGATGGAAGAGACCCAGTACTTC.

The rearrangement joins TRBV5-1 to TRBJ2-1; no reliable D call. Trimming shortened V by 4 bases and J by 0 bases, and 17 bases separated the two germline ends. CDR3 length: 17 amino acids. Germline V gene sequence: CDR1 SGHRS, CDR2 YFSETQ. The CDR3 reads CASSGATPKYSYNEQFF. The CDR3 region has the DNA TGCGCCAGCAGCGGAGCTACACCCAAATACTCCTACAATGAGCAGTTCTTC.

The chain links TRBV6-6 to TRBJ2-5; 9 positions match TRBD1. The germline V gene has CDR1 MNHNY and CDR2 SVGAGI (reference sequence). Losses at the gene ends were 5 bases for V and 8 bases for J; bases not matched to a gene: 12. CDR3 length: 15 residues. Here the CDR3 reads CASSQQGASKRTQYF. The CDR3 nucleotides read TGTGCCAGCAGTCAACAGGGGGCTTCCAAGAGAACCCAGTACTTC.

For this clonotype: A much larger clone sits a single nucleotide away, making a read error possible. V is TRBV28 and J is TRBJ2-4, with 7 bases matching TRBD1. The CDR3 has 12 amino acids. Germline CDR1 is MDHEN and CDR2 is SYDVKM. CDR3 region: CASHSGGNIQHF. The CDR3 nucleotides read TGTGCCAGTCATTCAGGGGGAAACATTCAGCACTTC.

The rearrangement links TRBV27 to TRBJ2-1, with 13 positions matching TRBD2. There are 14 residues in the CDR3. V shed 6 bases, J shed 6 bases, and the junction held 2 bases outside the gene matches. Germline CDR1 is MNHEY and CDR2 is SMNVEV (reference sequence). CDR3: CASRGLAGSNEQFF. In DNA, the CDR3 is TGTGCCAGCAGGGGACTAGCGGGAAGCAATGAGCAGTTCTTC.